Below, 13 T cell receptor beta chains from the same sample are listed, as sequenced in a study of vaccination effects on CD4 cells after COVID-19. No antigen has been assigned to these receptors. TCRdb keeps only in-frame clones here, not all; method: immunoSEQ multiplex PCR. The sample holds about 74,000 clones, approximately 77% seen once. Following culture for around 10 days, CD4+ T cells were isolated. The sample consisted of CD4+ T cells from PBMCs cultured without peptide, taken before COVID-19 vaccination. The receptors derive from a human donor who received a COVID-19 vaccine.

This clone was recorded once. In DNA, the CDR3 is TGTGCCAGCGGACAGGTCCGGAACACTGAAGCTTTCTTT. Residues: CASGQVRNTEAFF. V is TRBV6-5 and J is TRBJ1-1; 7 bases align to TRBD1. The CDR3 spans 13 residues. The J segment lost 1 base and the V segment lost 8 bases, leaving 4 bases of the junction unmatched. Germline CDR1 and CDR2: MNHEY and SVGAGI.

The CDR3 bases are TGCGCCAGCAGCTTGGGAGGGGACAATGAGCAGTTCTTC. Protein: CASSLGGDNEQFF. This sequence joins TRBV5-1 and TRBJ2-1; D assignment may be TRBD1 or TRBD2 (5 bases each). Looked up from germline, CDR1 is SGHRS and CDR2 is YFSETQ. CDR3 length: 13 amino acids. Trimming left V 0 bases short and J 5 bases short, with 6 bases between.

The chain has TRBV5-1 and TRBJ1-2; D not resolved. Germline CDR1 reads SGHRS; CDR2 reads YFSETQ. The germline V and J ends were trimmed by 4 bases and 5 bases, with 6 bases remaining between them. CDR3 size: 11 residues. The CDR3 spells CASSTNYGYTF. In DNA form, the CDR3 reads TGCGCCAGCAGCACGAATTATGGCTACACCTTC.

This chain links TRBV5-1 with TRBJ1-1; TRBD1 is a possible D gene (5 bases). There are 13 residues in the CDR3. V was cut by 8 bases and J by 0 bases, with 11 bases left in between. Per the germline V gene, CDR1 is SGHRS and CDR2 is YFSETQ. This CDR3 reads CASSGFLNTEAFF. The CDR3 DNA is TGCGCCAGTTCAGGGTTCTTGAACACTGAAGCTTTCTTT.

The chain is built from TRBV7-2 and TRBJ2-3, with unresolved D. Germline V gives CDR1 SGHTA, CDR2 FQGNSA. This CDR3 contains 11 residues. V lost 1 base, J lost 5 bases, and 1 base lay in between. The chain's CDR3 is CASSLVDTQYF. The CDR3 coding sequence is TGTGCCAGCAGCTTAGTAGATACGCAGTATTTT.

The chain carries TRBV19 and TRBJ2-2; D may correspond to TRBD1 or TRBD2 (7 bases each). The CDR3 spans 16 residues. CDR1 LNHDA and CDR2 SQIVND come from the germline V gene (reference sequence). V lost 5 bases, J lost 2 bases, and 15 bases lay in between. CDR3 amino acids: CASSSRGRDNTGELFF. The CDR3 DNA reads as TGTGCCAGTAGTTCCAGGGGGAGGGACAACACCGGGGAGCTGTTTTTT.

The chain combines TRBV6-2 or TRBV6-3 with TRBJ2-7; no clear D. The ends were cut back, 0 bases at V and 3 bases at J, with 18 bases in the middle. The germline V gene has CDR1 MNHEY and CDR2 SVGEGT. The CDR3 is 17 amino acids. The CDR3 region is CASSYSPARKSLYEQYV. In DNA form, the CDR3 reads TGTGCCAGCAGTTACTCGCCGGCCAGAAAGAGTCTCTACGAGCAGTACGTC.

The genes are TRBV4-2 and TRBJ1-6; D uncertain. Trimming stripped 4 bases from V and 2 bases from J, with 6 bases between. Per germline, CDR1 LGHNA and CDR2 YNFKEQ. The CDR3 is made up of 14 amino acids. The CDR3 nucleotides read TGTGCCAGCAGCCTACAGACCTATAATTCACCCCTCCACTTT. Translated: CASSLQTYNSPLHF.

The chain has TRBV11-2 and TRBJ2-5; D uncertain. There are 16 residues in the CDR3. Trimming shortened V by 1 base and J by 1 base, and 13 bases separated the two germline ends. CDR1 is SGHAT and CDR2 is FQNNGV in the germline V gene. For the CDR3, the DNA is TGTGCCAGCAGCTTAGTAGGGCAGGTGCGCCAAGAGACCCAGTACTTC. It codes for CASSLVGQVRQETQYF.

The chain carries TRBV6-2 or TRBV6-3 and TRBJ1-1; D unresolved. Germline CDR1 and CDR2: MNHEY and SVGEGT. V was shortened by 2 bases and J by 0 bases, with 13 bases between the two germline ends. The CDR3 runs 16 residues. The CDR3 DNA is TGTGCCAGCAGTTACGGCCGGGATTTGATGAACACTGAAGCTTTCTTT. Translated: CASSYGRDLMNTEAFF.

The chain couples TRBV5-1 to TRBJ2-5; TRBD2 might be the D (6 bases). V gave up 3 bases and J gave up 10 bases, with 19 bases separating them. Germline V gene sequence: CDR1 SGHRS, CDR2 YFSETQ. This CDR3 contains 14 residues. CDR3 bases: TGCGCCAGCAGCTCAACAGTGGGCTCCGGGGGCCAGTACTTC. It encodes CASSSTVGSGGQYF.

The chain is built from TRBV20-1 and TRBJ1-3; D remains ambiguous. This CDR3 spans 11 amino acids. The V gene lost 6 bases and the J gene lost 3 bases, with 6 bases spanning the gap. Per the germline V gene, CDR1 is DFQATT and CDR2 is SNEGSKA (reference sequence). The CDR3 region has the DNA TGCAGTGCAAATTATGGAAACACCATATATTTT. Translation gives CSANYGNTIYF.

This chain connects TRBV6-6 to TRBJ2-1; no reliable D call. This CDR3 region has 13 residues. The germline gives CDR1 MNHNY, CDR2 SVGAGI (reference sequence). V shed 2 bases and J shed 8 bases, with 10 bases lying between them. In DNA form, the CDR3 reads TGTGCCAGCAGTTACGCTGGTCACGATGAGCAGTTCTTC. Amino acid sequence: CASSYAGHDEQFF.